This T cell receptor beta chain was sequenced for a study of blood T cell repertoires in COVID-19. Study overall: There were acute and convalescent COVID-19 samples, and they came from the United States, Italy and Spain. T cells, B-cell-depleted T cells, or PBMCs provided the cDNA or gDNA that served as material.

The germline V gene encodes CDR1 MGHRA and CDR2 YSYEKL. The CDR3 spans 14 residues. After removal of 7 bases from V and 2 bases from J, the junction contained 5 bases not matched to a gene. Per the original data handling: Amplified reference gene primers provided the basis for estimating nucleated cell counts. The repertoire was sequenced with immunoSEQ multiplex PCR; TCRdb's copy has only in-frame clones and lacks some. Clone size and V and J calls were adopted from that table, with D and trimming inferred from the DNA. This table holds 85,000 to 95,000 clones, 85% to 95% found once. Material for sequencing was peripheral blood. The clonotype comes from a woman aged 45-65 years in a cohort sampled during active COVID-19. V is TRBV4-1 and J is TRBJ1-2; 9 bases agree with TRBD1. The CDR3 reads CASTTGGVNYGYTF. CDR3 nucleotide sequence: TGCGCCAGCACTACAGGGGGCGTCAACTATGGCTACACCTTC.